A single sample gave rise to the 24 T cell receptor beta chains below, sequenced in a study of blood T cells in healthy people across ages (dated by TCRdb to about 2015). The method was 5' RACE. Reads for this sample came from an Illumina HiSeq 2500. The second PCR ran for about 7 to 11 cycles and used a J-beta primer mix along with a sample-barcoded 5' primer. The public reads were quality trimmed at Q25 with fastp and then assembled into clones with MiXCR by TCRdb, keeping productive beta chains. Every distinct CDR3 protein forms one entry, paired with its most common genes and DNA. This sample comprises 650,000 to 800,000 distinct CDR3 sequences, more than 40% of them detected only once. About 21% of the sample is in the top ten clones. The sequencing input was blood. All receptors derive from a man aged 55 to 70 in good health.

The J gene is TRBJ1-3, the V gene TRBV12-3 or TRBV12-4; D call uncertain. This CDR3 is built from 16 residues. V was pared by 6 bases and J by 0 bases, with 15 bases between. The CDR3 loop reads CASSLNLGGSGNTIYF. The CDR3 region has the DNA TGTGCCAGCAGCCTCAATTTAGGAGGCTCTGGAAACACCATATATTTT.

This chain connects TRBV5-1 to TRBJ1-2; 7 nucleotides agree with TRBD1. V lost 4 bases to trimming and J lost 7 bases; unmatched junction nucleotides: 7. Germline assignment: CDR1 SGHRS and CDR2 YFSETQ. CDR3 length: 13 amino acids. The CDR3 DNA follows: TGCGCCAGCAGCGCAGGGGGTGATGGTGGCTACACCTTC. It encodes CASSAGGDGGYTF.

The rearrangement links TRBV6-2 or TRBV6-3 to TRBJ2-7; the match to TRBD2 covers 8 bases. The CDR3 is made up of 16 amino acids. Germline-derived CDR1 and CDR2 are MNHEY and SVGEGT. With V trimmed by 5 bases and J by 3 bases, 12 bases remained unmatched. CDR3 sequence reads: CASSDPRGGTYYEQYF. For the CDR3, the DNA is TGTGCCAGCAGTGACCCGCGCGGGGGGACCTACTACGAGCAGTACTTC.

V usage is TRBV11-1 and J usage is TRBJ2-5; D may be TRBD1 or TRBD2 (5 bases each). CDR1 and CDR2 (germline): SGHAT, FQDESV (reference sequence). CDR3 length: 14 residues. V was trimmed by 5 bases and J by 11 bases, leaving 21 bases between them. The CDR3 DNA follows: TGTGCCAGCAGCATCTCCGGGACCCGCAATGAGCAGTACTTC. It yields the protein CASSISGTRNEQYF.

The chain recombines TRBV12-3 or TRBV12-4 with TRBJ1-4; no definite D call. Deletions cut 3 bases from V and 3 bases from J, with 8 bases between. The CDR3 totals 14 residues. The CDR3 protein is CASSFSGPNEKLFF. The CDR3 DNA sequence: TGTGCCAGCAGTTTCTCTGGCCCTAATGAAAAACTGTTTTTT.

The rearrangement uses TRBV2 and TRBJ1-1; the D is unclear. This CDR3 region has 13 residues. CDR1 and CDR2 (germline): SNHLY, FYNNEI. V was shortened by 2 bases and J by 2 bases, with 6 bases between the two germline ends. This chain's CDR3 is CASSERDNTEAFF. The CDR3 DNA reads TGTGCCAGCAGTGAAAGGGATAACACTGAAGCTTTCTTT.

The V call is TRBV20-1, the J call TRBJ2-7; 7 bases fit TRBD1. Losses at the gene ends were 5 bases for V and 1 base for J; bases not matched to a gene: 11. CDR1 DFQATT and CDR2 SNEGSKA come from the germline V gene (reference sequence). The CDR3 runs to 15 residues. The CDR3 protein is CSARPPGQRSYEQYF. CDR3 bases: TGCAGTGCTCGACCCCCGGGACAGAGATCCTACGAGCAGTACTTC.

The chain couples TRBV4-3 to TRBJ2-1, with D possibly matching TRBD2 (7 bases). V was clipped by 0 bases and J by 9 bases, with 15 bases between them. Germline CDR1 LGHNA, CDR2 YSLEER. CDR3 length: 15 amino acids. The CDR3 protein is CASSQEWGGFFEQFF. CDR3 in DNA: TGCGCCAGCAGCCAAGAGTGGGGGGGCTTCTTTGAGCAGTTCTTC.

This clonotype was observed once. The rearrangement links TRBV4-3 to TRBJ2-5, with 10 bases that match TRBD2. V shed 0 bases and J 5 bases; nucleotides not matched to a gene: 9. The CDR3 loop spans 17 amino acids. Germline CDR1 reads LGHNA; CDR2 reads YSLEER. CDR3 nucleotide sequence: TGCGCCAGCAGCCAAGAATGGAGCGGGGGGGCTTCGGAGACCCAGTACTTC. It specifies CASSQEWSGGASETQYF.

The rearrangement joins TRBV11-2 to TRBJ2-1, with D possibly called TRBD1 or TRBD2 (7 bases each). The V end lost 7 bases, the J end lost 7 bases, and 14 bases lay between the germline ends. Germline CDR1 and CDR2: SGHAT and FQNNGV. The length of the CDR3 is 13 residues. The CDR3 DNA is TGTGCCAGCACAGGGGGGGCGAGGAATGAGCAGTTCTTC. This sequence encodes CASTGGARNEQFF.

This clonotype was seen a handful of times. The chain has TRBV3-1 and TRBJ2-7; D is unclear. Germline assignment: CDR1 LGHDT and CDR2 YNNKEL (reference sequence). V lost 2 bases, J lost 2 bases, and 10 bases lay in between. CDR3 size: 14 residues. The CDR3 nucleotides read TGTGCCAGCAGCCAATCCAGCTGGGCCTACGAGCAGTACTTC. This sequence encodes CASSQSSWAYEQYF.

The V gene is TRBV20-1, the J gene TRBJ1-6; D is undetermined. The CDR3 covers 15 residues. Germline V gives CDR1 DFQATT, CDR2 SNEGSKA (reference sequence). Trimming took off 0 bases at V and 5 bases at J, with 11 bases between the two ends. The CDR3 here is CSARDRGRDNSPLHF. CDR3 coding DNA: TGCAGTGCTAGAGATCGGGGTAGGGATAATTCACCCCTCCACTTT.

The chain uses TRBV20-1 and TRBJ1-1; D might be TRBD1 (5 bases). V was pared by 3 bases and J by 6 bases, with 11 bases between. The CDR3 covers 12 residues. The V gene's germline CDR1 is DFQATT and CDR2 SNEGSKA (reference sequence). DNA for the CDR3: TGCAGTGCTAGTGGCAGGGCGGCTGAAGCTTTCTTT. Translation: CSASGRAAEAFF.

The CDR3 nucleotides are TGCGCCAGCAGCCAAGGGACTAGCGGGGGGTACAATGAGCAGTTCTTC. Protein: CASSQGTSGGYNEQFF. V usage is TRBV4-3 and J usage is TRBJ2-1, with 14 bases that match TRBD2. CDR1 and CDR2 (germline): LGHNA, YSLEER. The V gene end was trimmed by 1 base and the J gene end by 4 bases; junction bases not matched to a gene: 0. The CDR3 contains 16 residues.

The chain joins TRBV30 to TRBJ2-3, with a possible D match to TRBD1 (5 bases). Per germline, CDR1 GTSNPN and CDR2 SVGIG (reference sequence). CDR3 length: 14 residues. V was cut by 1 base and J by 0 bases, with 8 bases left in between. Written as DNA, the CDR3 is TGTGCCTGGAGTGAACAGGTTAGCACAGATACGCAGTATTTT. Translating it yields CAWSEQVSTDTQYF.

V and J are TRBV7-2 and TRBJ2-3; D is perhaps TRBD2 (6 bases). The CDR3 has 12 amino acids. Germline loops: CDR1 SGHTA, CDR2 FQGNSA. Deletions cut 5 bases from V and 5 bases from J, with 8 bases between. CDR3 bases: TGTGCCAGCAGCATGCGGGGAGATACGCAGTATTTT. This gives the protein CASSMRGDTQYF. The entire variable domain, with the rest obtained from reference TRBV7-2 and TRBJ2-3, is as follows: GAGVSQSPSNKVTEKGKDVELRCDPISGHTALYWYRQSLGQGLEFLIYFQGNSAPDKSGLPSDRFSAERTGGSVSTLTIQRTQQEDSAVYLCASSMRGDTQYFGPGTRLTVL.

This sequence joins TRBV6-5 and TRBJ2-1, with D hard to call. Germline CDR1 is MNHEY and CDR2 is SVGAGI. This CDR3 is 15 amino acids long. Trimming shortened V by 5 bases and J by 8 bases, and 19 bases separated the two germline ends. This chain's CDR3 is CASSQYRPSRDEQFF. The CDR3 DNA is TGTGCCAGCAGTCAGTATCGCCCGTCTCGGGATGAGCAGTTCTTC.

A few counts support this clonotype. The CDR3: CASSPRGQLNTGELFF. The CDR3 region has the DNA TGTGCCAGCAGCCCTCGGGGACAGTTGAACACCGGGGAGCTGTTTTTT. The chain carries TRBV11-2 and TRBJ2-2; 7 bases agree with TRBD1. The CDR3 sequence is 16 residues long. Germline loops: CDR1 SGHAT, CDR2 FQNNGV. The junction had 7 bases not matched to a gene; V was cut back by 5 bases and J by 1 base.

Only a few counts were recorded for this clonotype. The rearrangement joins TRBV10-3 to TRBJ2-7, with TRBD1 matching over 7 bases. The trim removed 0 bases at V and 5 bases at J, leaving 7 bases unmatched. Germline V CDR1 and CDR2: ENHRY, SYGVKD. This CDR3 has 15 residues. CDR3 in amino acids: CAISESSQGVDEQYF. DNA of the CDR3: TGTGCCATCAGTGAGTCTAGTCAGGGGGTCGACGAGCAGTACTTC.

The rearrangement links TRBV6-2 or TRBV6-3 to TRBJ2-4; a weak D match, TRBD2 (5 bases). With the DNA end fitting TRBJ2-7 better, the J assignment may be wrong. CDR1 is MNHEY, CDR2 SVGEGT, per germline. This CDR3 is built from 13 residues. CDR3 protein: CASSNGLRYEQYF. CDR3 DNA: TGTGCCAGCAGCAACGGACTCCGCTACGAGCAGTACTTC.

The chain is built from TRBV20-1 and TRBJ1-2; D unclear. The CDR3 sequence is 12 residues long. The germline V gene encodes CDR1 DFQATT and CDR2 SNEGSKA (reference sequence). The V gene lost 3 bases and the J gene lost 3 bases, with 8 bases spanning the gap. The CDR3 spells CSASREDYGYTF. The CDR3 DNA follows: TGCAGTGCTAGTAGGGAGGACTATGGCTACACCTTC.

The V gene is TRBV28, the J gene TRBJ2-7; the D call may be TRBD1 or TRBD2 (6 bases each). The V end was cut by 10 bases, the J end by 3 bases, with 19 bases between. From germline, CDR1 is MDHEN and CDR2 SYDVKM. This CDR3 comprises 14 residues. CDR3 nucleotide sequence: TGTGCCATACGGAGGGGGTCTGGCAGCTACGAGCAGTACTTC. This sequence encodes CAIRRGSGSYEQYF.

This clonotype came up a few times. This chain connects TRBV6-2 or TRBV6-3 to TRBJ2-3; either TRBD1 or TRBD2 may fit D (5 bases each). V was clipped by 4 bases and J by 7 bases, with 18 bases between them. This CDR3 is built from 15 residues. The germline CDR1 and CDR2 sequences are MNHEY and SVGEGT. The CDR3 protein is CASSSRDPRPHTQYF. In DNA form, the CDR3 reads TGTGCCAGCAGTTCCCGGGACCCCAGGCCCCATACGCAGTATTTT.

This clonotype was seen just once. The chain uses TRBV24-1 and TRBJ2-1; 8 nucleotides agree with TRBD2. The CDR3 extends over 16 amino acids. Trimming took 3 bases from V and 6 from J; bases not matched to a gene: 9. Germline V gene data show CDR1 as KGHDR and CDR2 as SFDVKD. CDR3 protein: CATSDRNRGRSNEQFF. Here the CDR3 DNA reads TGTGCCACCAGTGATAGGAATCGCGGGAGGAGCAATGAGCAGTTCTTC.